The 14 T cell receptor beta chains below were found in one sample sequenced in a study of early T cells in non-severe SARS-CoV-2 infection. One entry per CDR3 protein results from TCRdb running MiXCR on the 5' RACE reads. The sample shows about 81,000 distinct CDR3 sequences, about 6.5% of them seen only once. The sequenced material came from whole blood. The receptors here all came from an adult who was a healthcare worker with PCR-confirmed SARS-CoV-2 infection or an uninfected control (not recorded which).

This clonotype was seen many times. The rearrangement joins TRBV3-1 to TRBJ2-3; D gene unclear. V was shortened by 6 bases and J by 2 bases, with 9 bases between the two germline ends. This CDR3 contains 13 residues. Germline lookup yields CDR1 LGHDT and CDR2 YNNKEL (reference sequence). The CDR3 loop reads CASSNGYTDTQYF. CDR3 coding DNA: TGTGCCAGCAGTAACGGTTACACAGATACGCAGTATTTT.

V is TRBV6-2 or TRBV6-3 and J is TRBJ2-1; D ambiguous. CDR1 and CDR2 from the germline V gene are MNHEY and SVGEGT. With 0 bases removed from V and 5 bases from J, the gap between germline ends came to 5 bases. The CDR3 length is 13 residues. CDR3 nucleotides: TGTGCCAGCAGTTACTCGCCCGACAATGAGCAGTTCTTC. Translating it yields CASSYSPDNEQFF.

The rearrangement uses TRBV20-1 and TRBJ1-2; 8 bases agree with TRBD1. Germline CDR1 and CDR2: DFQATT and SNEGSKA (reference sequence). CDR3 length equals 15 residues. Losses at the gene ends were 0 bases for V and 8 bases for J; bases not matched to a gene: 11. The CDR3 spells CSARDPTGGSAGYTF. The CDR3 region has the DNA TGCAGTGCTAGAGACCCAACAGGGGGAAGCGCCGGCTACACCTTC.

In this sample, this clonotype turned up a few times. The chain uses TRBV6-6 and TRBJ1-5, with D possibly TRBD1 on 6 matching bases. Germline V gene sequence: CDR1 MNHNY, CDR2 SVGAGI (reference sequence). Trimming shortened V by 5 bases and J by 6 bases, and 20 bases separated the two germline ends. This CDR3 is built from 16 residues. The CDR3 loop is CASSTAHRVSSQPQHF. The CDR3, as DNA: TGTGCCAGCAGTACCGCACACAGGGTATCAAGTCAGCCCCAGCATTTT.

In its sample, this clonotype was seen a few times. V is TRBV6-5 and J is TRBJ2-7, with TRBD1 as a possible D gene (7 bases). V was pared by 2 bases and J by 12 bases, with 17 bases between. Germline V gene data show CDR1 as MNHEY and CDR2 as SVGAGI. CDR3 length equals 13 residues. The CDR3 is CASSYGGTAPLYF. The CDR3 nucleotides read TGTGCCAGCAGTTACGGAGGGACAGCTCCACTGTACTTC.

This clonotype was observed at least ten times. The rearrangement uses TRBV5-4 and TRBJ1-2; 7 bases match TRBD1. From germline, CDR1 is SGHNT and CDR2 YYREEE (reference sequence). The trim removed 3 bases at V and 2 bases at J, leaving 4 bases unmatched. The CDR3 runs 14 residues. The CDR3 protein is CASSSPDRNYGYTF. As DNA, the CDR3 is TGTGCCAGCAGCTCTCCGGACAGGAACTATGGCTACACCTTC.

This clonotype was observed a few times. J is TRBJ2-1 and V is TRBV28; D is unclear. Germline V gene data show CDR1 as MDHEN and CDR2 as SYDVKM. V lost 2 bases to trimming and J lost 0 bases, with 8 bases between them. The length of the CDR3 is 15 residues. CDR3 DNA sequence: TGTGCCAGCAGTTTAAGCGAGAGCTCCTACAATGAGCAGTTCTTC. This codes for CASSLSESSYNEQFF.

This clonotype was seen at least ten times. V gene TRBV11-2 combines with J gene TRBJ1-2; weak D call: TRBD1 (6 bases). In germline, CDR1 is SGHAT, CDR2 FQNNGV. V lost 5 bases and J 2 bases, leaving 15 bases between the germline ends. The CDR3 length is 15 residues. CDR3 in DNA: TGTGCCAGCAGCGCCGCCGGGACAAACAACTATGGCTACACCTTC. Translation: CASSAAGTNNYGYTF.

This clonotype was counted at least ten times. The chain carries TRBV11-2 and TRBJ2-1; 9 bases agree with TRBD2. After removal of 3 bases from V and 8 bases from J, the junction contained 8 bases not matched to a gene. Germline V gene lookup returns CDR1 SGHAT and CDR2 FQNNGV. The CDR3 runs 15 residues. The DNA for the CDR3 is TGTGCCAGCAGCTTGGCGGGAGGGCCATTCGATGAGCAGTTCTTC. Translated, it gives CASSLAGGPFDEQFF.

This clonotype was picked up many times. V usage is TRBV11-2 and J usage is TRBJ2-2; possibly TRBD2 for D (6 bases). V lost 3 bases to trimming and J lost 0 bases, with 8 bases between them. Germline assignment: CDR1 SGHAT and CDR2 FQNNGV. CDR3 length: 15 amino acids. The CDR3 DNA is TGTGCCAGCAGCTTGACTAGATCGAACACCGGGGAGCTGTTTTTT. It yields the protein CASSLTRSNTGELFF.

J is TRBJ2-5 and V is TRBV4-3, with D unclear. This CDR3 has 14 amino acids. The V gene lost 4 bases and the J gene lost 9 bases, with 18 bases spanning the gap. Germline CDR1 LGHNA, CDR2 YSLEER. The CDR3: CASSPFDTVRAQYF. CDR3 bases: TGCGCCAGCAGCCCGTTCGACACCGTAAGGGCCCAGTACTTC.

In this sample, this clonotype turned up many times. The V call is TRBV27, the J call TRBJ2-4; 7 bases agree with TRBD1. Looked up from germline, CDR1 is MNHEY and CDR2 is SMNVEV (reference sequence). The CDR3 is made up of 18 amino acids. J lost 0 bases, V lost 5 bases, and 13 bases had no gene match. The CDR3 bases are TGTGCCAGCAGTCCCCTCAAAACAGGGGATCTAGCCAAAAACATTCAGTACTTC. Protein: CASSPLKTGDLAKNIQYF.

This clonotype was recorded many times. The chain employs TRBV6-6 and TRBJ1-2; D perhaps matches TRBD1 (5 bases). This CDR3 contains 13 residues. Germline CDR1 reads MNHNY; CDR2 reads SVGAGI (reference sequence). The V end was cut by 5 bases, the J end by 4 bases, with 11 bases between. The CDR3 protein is CASSDDSLYGYTF. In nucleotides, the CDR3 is TGTGCCAGCAGTGATGACAGTCTCTATGGCTACACCTTC.

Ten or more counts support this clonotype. The CDR3 region is CASSLEGEGNIQYF. Written as DNA, the CDR3 is TGCGCCAGCAGCTTGGAGGGCGAGGGTAACATTCAGTACTTC. The chain links TRBV5-1 to TRBJ2-4; maybe TRBD2 (5 bases). The ends were cut back, 0 bases at V and 7 bases at J, with 11 bases in the middle. Per germline, CDR1 SGHRS and CDR2 YFSETQ. The CDR3 consists of 14 residues.